This TCR beta chain was found in a study of shared clonotypes between healthy human individuals. Positive CCR7 selection of CD45RO-negative cells yielded the naive CD8 cells, and terminally differentiated effector memory CD45RA+ cells were excluded. The authors' processing: Junction-only sequences produced by ImmunoSEQ had no quality scores, so filtering differed. TCRdb keeps only in-frame clones here, not all; method: immunoSEQ multiplex PCR. D and trimming were read from the DNA, whereas the V and J calls and clone size are those reported in that table. In the table there are about 2 million clones, about 95% of which are singletons. Findings of the study overall: A handful of donors shared around 5.2% of their naive CD4 clonotypes.

About this clone: The antigen remains undetermined.

V lost 3 bases, J lost 2 bases, and 6 bases stayed unmatched. Germline values: CDR1 PRHDT, CDR2 FYEKMQ (reference sequence). The CDR3 has 17 amino acids. The sample taken for sequencing was naive CD8+ T cells sorted from blood. The chain recombines TRBV13 with TRBJ2-5; 13 bases line up with TRBD2. This receptor was obtained from a man aged 18 to 29 in good health. The CDR3 here is CASSFGTSGVYQETQYF. In DNA form, the CDR3 reads TGTGCCAGCAGCTTCGGGACTAGCGGGGTATATCAAGAGACCCAGTACTTC.